This T cell receptor (beta chain) stems from a study of blood T cell repertoires in COVID-19 (dated by TCRdb to 2018 to 2020). Background on the whole study: Collaborator samples came from the United States, Italy and Spain and covered acute and convalescent phases of COVID-19. The prospective study material was composed of cDNA or gDNA derived from T cells, B-cell-depleted T cells, or PBMCs. Deeply sampled blood TCRbeta repertoires from subjects exposed to, actively infected with, or recovered from COVID-19 were included in the dataset. The repertoires were made available in a free public database intended to serve as a resource for research on the immune response to SARS-CoV-2. The samples were drawn from the first 160 participants of the ongoing ImmuneRACE study and from 950 to 1,500 subjects provided by 6 global collaborators. The sample metadata nearly always contained a de-identified subject ID, COVID-19 status, age in years and sex. Where available, HLA class I and class II types were obtained from metadata supplied by the sample provider rather than from assay-based typing.

Whole blood was collected in K2EDTA tubes by collaborating institutions according to the institutions' own protocols. For TCRbeta analysis, collaborators shipped samples as frozen whole blood, isolated PBMCs, or DNA extracted from either of those sample types. Worth noting for this clone: This clone's antigen is unknown. There are no base qualities to consult, and no much larger clone falls within one base.

TCRbeta CDR3 regions were amplified from genomic DNA by means of the immunoSEQ Assay, a bias-controlled multiplex PCR. On the authors' methods: Nucleated cell counts per sample were estimated from amplification of reference gene primers within the assay. To quantify the absolute abundance of each unique TCRbeta CDR3 rearrangement, sequence reads were collapsed and filtered. For each sample, productive Simpson clonality was calculated as the square root of Simpson's diversity index over productive rearrangements. Held by TCRdb, this immuneACCESS table contains in-frame sequences only and omits some clones. Under half of the omission traces to an unresolved V gene where checked; the cause of the rest is unknown. V, J and clone size derive from that table, while D and trimming were established from the DNA sequence. The sample table contains under 450,000 clones; only one count was recorded for about 80% of them. Roughly 1.2% of the sample goes to the ten largest clones.

Broader findings and caveats from the paper: Clinical and demographic metadata were provided uncurated, with the amount varying by source and participant.

There are 14 amino acids in the CDR3, from cysteine to phenylalanine inclusive. CDR3 DNA is the only sequence kept; it has 42 bases, read in frame from the first base. The germline V gene (reference sequence) supplies CDR1 GTSNPN and CDR2 SVGIG. From V the trimming removes 5 bases and from J it removes 8 bases, while the gene matches leave 11 bases of the junction unaccounted for. Sequenced: peripheral blood. The sequence derives from a human donor with acute or convalescent COVID-19. The donor label of this sample is uncertain. The V gene is TRBV30 and the J gene is TRBJ1-4; 7 bases in between match TRBD1. The DNA sequence is TGTGCCTGGGGGAGAGGGGGCGCGGGCGAAAAACTGTTTTTT. It codes for CAWGRGGAGEKLFF.